Described below is a single T cell receptor (beta chain) sequence and its context. Its specificity is unknown. This specimen belongs to a study of cytomegalovirus exposure and HLA in healthy donors. Study overall: An early release of data contained 75 million to 90 million unique TCRs, which came from HLA-typed donors. Study-wide points: Common viral pathogens seemed, in a later analysis, to connect with several of the most significant clusters.

The donors, nominally healthy at sampling, likely had unrecorded immune exposures. Primers for the PCR totalled 60 Vbeta and 13 Jbeta. TCRdb's copy holds only in-frame clones and misses some; the assay was immunoSEQ multiplex PCR. This table holds approximately 170,000 clones, around 77% found once. Germline CDR1 is SGHVS and CDR2 is FNYEAQ. V was clipped by 5 bases and J by 5 bases; unmatched bases: 15. The CDR3 loop spans 18 amino acids. The TCR originated in a woman in her thirties or forties in good health and CMV-seronegative. The sequenced sample was PBMCs. This chain connects TRBV7-6 to TRBJ2-2; TRBD1 matches 9 bases. The CDR3 coding sequence is TGTGCCAGCAGCGCAGCCTACGAACAGGGGGCGGGGACCGGGGAGCTGTTTTTT. This gives the protein CASSAAYEQGAGTGELFF.